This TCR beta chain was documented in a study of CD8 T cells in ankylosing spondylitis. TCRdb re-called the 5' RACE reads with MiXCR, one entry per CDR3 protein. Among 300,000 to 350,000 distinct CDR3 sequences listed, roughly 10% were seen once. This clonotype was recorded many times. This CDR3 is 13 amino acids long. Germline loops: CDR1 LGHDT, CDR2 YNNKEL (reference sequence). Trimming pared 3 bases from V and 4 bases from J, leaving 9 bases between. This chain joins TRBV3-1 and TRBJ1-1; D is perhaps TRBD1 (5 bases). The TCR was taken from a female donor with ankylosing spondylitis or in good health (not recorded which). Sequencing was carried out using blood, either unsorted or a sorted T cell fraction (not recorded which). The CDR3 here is CASSQGRPTEAFF. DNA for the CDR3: TGTGCCAGCAGCCAGGGACGGCCCACTGAAGCTTTCTTT.